The 8 T cell receptor beta chains presented below share a single source sample, sequenced in a study of shared clonotypes between healthy human individuals. Libraries were prepared by immunoSEQ multiplex PCR; TCRdb keeps only in-frame clonotypes and omits some of them. Of over a million clones in the sample, 70% to 80% are singletons; the top ten hold around 0.6%. The source material was memory CD4+ T cells from PBMCs. Subset defined: CD45RA-negative fraction. These receptors were collected from a young man in good health. Some clones in this sample may be carry-over from other donors' samples.

The chain has TRBV5-1 and TRBJ2-7, with D perhaps TRBD1 (6 bases). Germline CDR1 SGHRS, CDR2 YFSETQ. The CDR3 runs 14 residues. V lost 4 bases to trimming and J lost 3 bases, with 14 bases between them. CDR3 sequence: CASSPQGPNYEQYF. The CDR3 DNA reads as TGCGCCAGCAGCCCACAGGGACCTAACTACGAGCAGTACTTC. Supplemented by reference TRBV5-1 and TRBJ2-7, the full variable domain reads KAGVTQTPRYLIKTRGQQVTLSCSPISGHRSVSWYQQTPGQGLQFLFEYFSETQRNKGNFPGRFSGRQFSNSRSEMNVSTLELGDSALYLCASSPQGPNYEQYFGPGTRLTVT.

The chain carries TRBV19 and TRBJ1-4, with a possible D match to TRBD1 (5 bases). CDR1 LNHDA and CDR2 SQIVND come from the germline V gene (reference sequence). The CDR3 extends over 17 amino acids. The V gene lost 5 bases and the J gene lost 5 bases, with 21 bases spanning the gap. The chain's CDR3 is CASSRRDSLRGNEKLFF. In DNA form, the CDR3 reads TGTGCCAGTAGTCGCCGGGACTCTTTACGGGGAAATGAAAAACTGTTTTTT.

This clone was seen only once. Distinct nucleotide sequences in the sample also encode this CDR3. The chain couples TRBV28 to TRBJ1-4; 8 bases map to TRBD1. The CDR3 is 14 residues long. The junction had 3 bases not matched to a gene; V was cut back by 2 bases and J by 7 bases. Germline loops: CDR1 MDHEN, CDR2 SYDVKM. The CDR3 reads CASSLRQGREKLFF. In DNA form, the CDR3 reads TGTGCCAGCAGTTTAAGACAGGGGCGTGAAAAACTGTTTTTT. The full variable domain, its missing parts supplied by reference TRBV28 and TRBJ1-4, is DVKVTQSSRYLVKRTGEKVFLECVQDMDHENMFWYRQDPGLGLRLIYFSYDVKMKEKGDIPEGYSVSREKKERFSLILESASTNQTSMYLCASSLRQGREKLFFGSGTQLSVL.

Regarding this clone: Other DNA sequences in the same sample also yield this CDR3. The chain recombines TRBV7-9 with TRBJ1-5; D gene unclear. Per germline, CDR1 SEHNR and CDR2 FQNEAQ (reference sequence). This CDR3 comprises 14 residues. V lost 3 bases and J 6 bases, leaving 12 bases between the germline ends. CDR3 sequence: CASSLGGWGQPQHF. CDR3 nucleotides: TGTGCCAGCAGCTTGGGCGGATGGGGTCAGCCCCAGCATTTT.

The J gene is TRBJ1-1, the V gene TRBV5-1; no firm D call. CDR3 length: 14 residues. Germline CDR1 is SGHRS and CDR2 is YFSETQ. The V end was cut by 0 bases, the J end by 0 bases, with 6 bases between. For the CDR3, the DNA is TGCGCCAGCAGCTTGGTATCCATGAACACTGAAGCTTTCTTT. Its protein is CASSLVSMNTEAFF.

This sequence joins TRBV6-6 and TRBJ2-7, with 8 bases matching TRBD1. V shed 1 base and J 6 bases; nucleotides not matched to a gene: 11. This CDR3 comprises 16 residues. Per germline, CDR1 MNHNY and CDR2 SVGAGI (reference sequence). For the CDR3, the DNA is TGTGCCAGCAGTTACTACGGGGCCGACAGGGGCTCCGAGCAGTACTTC. This translates into CASSYYGADRGSEQYF.

The chain joins TRBV2 to TRBJ2-2, with 8 bases lining up with TRBD1. The V gene's germline CDR1 is SNHLY and CDR2 FYNNEI. With V trimmed by 6 bases and J by 7 bases, 7 bases remained unmatched. The CDR3 runs 14 residues. CDR3 bases: TGTGCCAGCAGGGACAGGGAAGTGAGCGGGGAGCTGTTTTTT. It encodes CASRDREVSGELFF.

This chain joins TRBV18 and TRBJ1-2, with a possible D match to TRBD1 (5 bases). This CDR3 is built from 16 residues. V was cut by 6 bases and J by 6 bases, with 23 bases left in between. From germline, CDR1 is KGHSH and CDR2 LQKENI. The CDR3 region has the DNA TGTGCCAGCTCGCGGACCCGGGACGGCCGGGACGATGGCTACACCTTC. Its translation: CASSRTRDGRDDGYTF.